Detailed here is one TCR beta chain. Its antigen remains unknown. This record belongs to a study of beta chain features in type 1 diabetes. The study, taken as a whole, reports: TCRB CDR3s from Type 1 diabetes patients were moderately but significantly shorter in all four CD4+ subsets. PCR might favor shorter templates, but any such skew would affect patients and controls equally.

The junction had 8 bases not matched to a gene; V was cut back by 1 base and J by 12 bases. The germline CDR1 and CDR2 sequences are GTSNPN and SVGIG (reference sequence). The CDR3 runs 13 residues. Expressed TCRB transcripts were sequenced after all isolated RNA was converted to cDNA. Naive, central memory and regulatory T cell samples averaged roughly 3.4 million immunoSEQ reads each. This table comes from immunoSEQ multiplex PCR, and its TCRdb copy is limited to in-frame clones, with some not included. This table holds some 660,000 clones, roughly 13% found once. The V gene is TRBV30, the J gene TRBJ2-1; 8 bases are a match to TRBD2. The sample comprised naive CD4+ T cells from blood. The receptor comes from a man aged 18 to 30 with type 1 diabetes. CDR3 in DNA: TGTGCCTGGAGTGGAAGGGCCCGGGGGGGGCAGTTCTTC. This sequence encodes CAWSGRARGGQFF.